These 32 T cell receptor beta chains came from one sample sequenced in a study of T-cell memory formation after mild COVID-19. TCRdb re-derived calls from the 5' RACE reads in MiXCR, one entry per CDR3 protein. The data contain 250,000 to 350,000 distinct CDR3 sequences, about a sixth of them singletons. The sequencing input was PBMCs or a T cell subset sorted from them (not recorded which). The source is a man aged 18 to 30 who had mild COVID-19 (a few samples of this study predate the infection). Cell type and time point are not known.

This clonotype occurred a few times. V gene TRBV6-6 combines with J gene TRBJ1-5; TRBD1 is a possible D gene (5 bases). The length of the CDR3 is 14 residues. Trimming removed 2 bases at V and 3 bases at J, with 8 bases between. Germline lookup yields CDR1 MNHNY and CDR2 SVGAGI (reference sequence). The CDR3 here is CASSYGGDNQPQHF. The CDR3 region has the DNA TGTGCCAGCAGTTACGGGGGAGACAATCAGCCCCAGCATTTT.

This clonotype was observed a handful of times. V and J are TRBV6-5 and TRBJ2-7; D is unresolved. There are 14 residues in the CDR3. V lost 2 bases to trimming and J lost 2 bases, with 10 bases between them. Germline CDR1 is MNHEY and CDR2 is SVGAGI. The CDR3 sequence is CASSYARSTYEQYF. The CDR3 coding sequence is TGTGCCAGCAGTTACGCCAGGTCCACCTACGAGCAGTACTTC.

This chain links TRBV6-2 or TRBV6-3 with TRBJ2-7, with D perhaps given as TRBD1 or TRBD2 (5 bases each). The CDR3 is 14 amino acids. Trimming shortened V by 8 bases and J by 1 base, and 15 bases separated the two germline ends. Germline V gene data show CDR1 as MNHEY and CDR2 as SVGEGT. CDR3 DNA sequence: TGTGCCAGCGGGGTCTTGGGACCGTCCTACGAGCAGTACGTC. As protein: CASGVLGPSYEQYV.

The chain links TRBV4-3 to TRBJ1-5; D gene unclear. V dropped 4 bases and J dropped 1 base, with 11 bases sitting between them. CDR3 length: 15 residues. The germline CDR1 and CDR2 sequences are LGHNA and YSLEER. The CDR3 protein is CASSLSVGSNQPQHF. CDR3 nucleotide sequence: TGCGCCAGCAGCCTCAGCGTGGGAAGCAATCAGCCCCAGCATTTT.

This clonotype has just a few counts. The chain recombines TRBV2 with TRBJ1-5; D uncertain. V shed 3 bases and J shed 3 bases, with 6 bases lying between them. Per germline, CDR1 SNHLY and CDR2 FYNNEI. The CDR3 has 13 amino acids. CDR3 in amino acids: CASSDQNNQPQHF. Written as DNA, the CDR3 is TGTGCCAGCAGTGACCAAAACAATCAGCCCCAGCATTTT. Looking up the rest from reference TRBV2 and TRBJ1-5 gives the full variable domain: EPEVTQTPSHQVTQMGQEVILRCVPISNHLYFYWYRQILGQKVEFLVSFYNNEISEKSEIFDDQFSVERPDGSNFTLKIRSTKLEDSAMYFCASSDQNNQPQHFGDGTRLSIL.

V gene TRBV4-2 combines with J gene TRBJ2-7; the D gene could be TRBD1 or TRBD2 (5 bases each). CDR3 size: 13 residues. Trimming cost V 1 base and J 5 bases, with 9 bases left between them. CDR1 and CDR2 from the germline V gene are LGHNA and YNFKEQ. The CDR3 nucleotides read TGTGCCAGCAGCCAAGGGGGGAATAACGAGCAGTACTTC. Translating it yields CASSQGGNNEQYF.

Ten or more counts support this clonotype. The V call is TRBV11-2, the J call TRBJ2-5; 8 positions match TRBD1. Germline V CDR1 and CDR2: SGHAT, FQNNGV. CDR3 length: 17 residues. The V segment lost 4 bases and the J segment 1 base; nucleotides outside the gene matches: 11. Here the CDR3 reads CASSSGGARGPQETQYF. The DNA for the CDR3 is TGTGCCAGCAGCTCCGGAGGGGCCAGGGGGCCCCAAGAGACCCAGTACTTC.

J is TRBJ1-1 and V is TRBV11-2; D ambiguous. This CDR3 is built from 12 residues. CDR1 is SGHAT and CDR2 is FQNNGV in the germline V gene. Trimming stripped 1 base from V and 8 bases from J, with 8 bases between. DNA for the CDR3: TGTGCCAGCAGCTTAGTTAGCCAAGAAGCTTTCTTT. This encodes CASSLVSQEAFF.

The CDR3 spells CASSRDRAWDQPQHF. The CDR3, as DNA: TGTGCCAGTAGCCGAGACAGGGCTTGGGATCAGCCCCAGCATTTT. The genes are TRBV19 and TRBJ1-5; the match to TRBD1 covers 7 bases. The CDR3 totals 15 residues. The junction had 10 bases not matched to a gene; V was cut back by 6 bases and J by 5 bases. The germline gives CDR1 LNHDA, CDR2 SQIVND (reference sequence).

The V call is TRBV24-1, the J call TRBJ2-3; perhaps TRBD1 as D (6 bases). V shed 3 bases and J shed 3 bases, with 15 bases lying between them. This CDR3 is built from 16 residues. Germline CDR1 KGHDR, CDR2 SFDVKD. CDR3 region: CATSDTGTRVTDTQYF. CDR3 DNA: TGTGCCACCAGTGATACCGGGACACGAGTAACAGATACGCAGTATTTT.

This clonotype was seen more than once but under ten times. The gene calls are TRBV7-2 and TRBJ1-6; D is unclear. The CDR3 covers 12 residues. Germline CDR1 is SGHTA and CDR2 is FQGNSA. V gave up 2 bases and J gave up 8 bases, with 4 bases separating them. CDR3 sequence: CASSLTDSPLHF. The DNA of the CDR3 is TGTGCCAGCAGCTTAACGGATTCACCCCTCCACTTT.

The V gene is TRBV15, the J gene TRBJ2-5; D remains ambiguous. The germline CDR1 and CDR2 sequences are LNHNV and YYDKDF (reference sequence). Trimming took off 3 bases at V and 3 bases at J, with 11 bases between the two ends. The CDR3 spans 14 residues. Here the CDR3 reads CATSRENLKETQYF. The DNA of the CDR3 is TGTGCCACCAGCAGGGAGAACCTAAAAGAGACCCAGTACTTC. Drawing the rest from reference TRBV15 and TRBJ2-5, the complete variable domain is DAMVIQNPRYQVTQFGKPVTLSCSQTLNHNVMYWYQQKSSQAPKLLFHYYDKDFNNEADTPDNFQSRRPNTSFCFLDIRSPGLGDTAMYLCATSRENLKETQYFGPGTRLLVL.

The chain is built from TRBV4-1 and TRBJ2-3; 13 bases agree with TRBD2. The germline V gene has CDR1 MGHRA and CDR2 YSYEKL. CDR3 length: 17 residues. The J segment lost 5 bases and the V segment lost 2 bases, leaving 7 bases of the junction unmatched. The CDR3, as DNA: TGCGCCAGCAGCCAACCATTACTAGCGGGGGGGAAAGATACGCAGTATTTT. Translation gives CASSQPLLAGGKDTQYF.

This clonotype was observed a handful of times. The gene calls are TRBV4-3 and TRBJ2-3; D unclear. The germline CDR1 and CDR2 sequences are LGHNA and YSLEER. The CDR3 consists of 14 residues. V lost 0 bases and J 5 bases, leaving 9 bases between the germline ends. The CDR3 DNA follows: TGCGCCAGCAGCCAAGATGGGATTAGAGATACGCAGTATTTT. Translated: CASSQDGIRDTQYF.

This clonotype was seen a handful of times. The rearrangement links TRBV4-3 to TRBJ2-1; D is tentatively TRBD1 or TRBD2 (5 bases each). From germline, CDR1 is LGHNA and CDR2 YSLEER. Trimming cost V 2 bases and J 12 bases, with 23 bases left between them. The CDR3 extends over 16 amino acids. CDR3: CASSQSGTHPYLGQFF. CDR3 nucleotide sequence: TGCGCCAGCAGCCAATCCGGGACCCACCCTTATTTAGGGCAGTTCTTC.

The gene calls are TRBV4-1 and TRBJ2-5; D may be TRBD1 or TRBD2 (5 bases each). This CDR3 is 12 amino acids long. Trimming shortened V by 4 bases and J by 11 bases, and 14 bases separated the two germline ends. The germline CDR1 and CDR2 sequences are MGHRA and YSYEKL. In nucleotides, the CDR3 is TGCGCCAGCAGCCGGCCCGGGGCTGGGCAGTACTTC. The encoded protein is CASSRPGAGQYF.

There are a few counts of this clonotype. The chain links TRBV18 to TRBJ2-1; weak D call: TRBD1 (6 bases). The V gene's germline CDR1 is KGHSH and CDR2 LQKENI. Trimming removed 3 bases at V and 6 bases at J, with 9 bases between. The CDR3 loop spans 13 amino acids. This CDR3 reads CASSPGQSNEQFF. The CDR3 nucleotides are TGTGCCAGCTCACCCGGACAGTCCAATGAGCAGTTCTTC.

As concerns this clonotype: At one end the junction does not follow the germline gene, possibly because of a read error. This chain links TRBV7-2 with TRBJ2-4; 10 nucleotides agree with TRBD2. Germline assignment: CDR1 SGHTA and CDR2 FQGNSA. This CDR3 is built from 17 residues. Here the CDR3 reads CASSGRTSGGAKNLQYF. Here the CDR3 DNA reads TGTGCCAGCAGCGGACGGACTAGCGGAGGAGCCAAAAACCTTCAGTACTTC. Looking up the rest from reference TRBV7-2 and TRBJ2-4 gives the full variable domain: GAGVSQSPSNKVTEKGKDVELRCDPISGHTALYWYRQSLGQGLEFLIYFQGNSAPDKSGLPSDRFSAERTGGSVSTLTIQRTQQEDSAVYLCASSGRTSGGAKNLQYFGAGTRLSVL.

The rearrangement links TRBV4-3 to TRBJ2-2, with D perhaps TRBD1 or TRBD2 (5 bases each). Per germline, CDR1 LGHNA and CDR2 YSLEER. The CDR3 is 18 residues long. V gave up 3 bases and J gave up 6 bases, with 23 bases separating them. The CDR3 is CASSHPGDRSGYAGELFF. CDR3 DNA sequence: TGCGCCAGCAGCCATCCCGGGGACCGAAGCGGTTATGCCGGGGAGCTGTTTTTT.

The chain links TRBV6-5 to TRBJ2-2, with D tentatively TRBD1 (5 bases). The CDR3 loop spans 15 amino acids. From germline, CDR1 is MNHEY and CDR2 SVGAGI. The ends were cut back, 2 bases at V and 3 bases at J, with 10 bases in the middle. CDR3 sequence (DNA): TGTGCCAGCAGTTACAGGGGAAGGGACACCGGGGAGCTGTTTTTT. It translates to CASSYRGRDTGELFF.

This chain joins TRBV9 and TRBJ2-7; maybe TRBD2 (5 bases). Germline CDR1 is SGDLS and CDR2 is YYNGEE. V was trimmed by 0 bases and J by 0 bases, leaving 7 bases between them. The CDR3 extends over 14 amino acids. The CDR3 protein is CASSVGESSYEQYF. Here the CDR3 DNA reads TGTGCCAGCAGCGTAGGGGAGAGCTCCTACGAGCAGTACTTC. The full variable domain, with the rest looked up from reference TRBV9 and TRBJ2-7, is DSGVTQTPKHLITATGQRVTLRCSPRSGDLSVYWYQQSLDQGLQFLIQYYNGEERAKGNILERFSAQQFPDLHSELNLSSLELGDSALYFCASSVGESSYEQYFGPGTRLTVT.

Only a few counts were recorded for this clonotype. The chain couples TRBV4-1 to TRBJ2-1; D unresolved. The CDR3 covers 11 residues. Germline lookup yields CDR1 MGHRA and CDR2 YSYEKL. Deletions cut 2 bases from V and 6 bases from J, with 2 bases between. The CDR3 protein is CASSQPNEQFF. DNA of the CDR3: TGCGCCAGCAGCCAACCCAATGAGCAGTTCTTC.

This clonotype was seen a handful of times. The V and J genes are TRBV6-5 and TRBJ2-6, with 9 bases identical to TRBD1. Germline loops: CDR1 MNHEY, CDR2 SVGAGI. The ends lost 6 bases at V and 4 bases at J; junction bases unmatched: 13. The CDR3 length is 18 residues. Written as DNA, the CDR3 is TGTGCCAGCAGAAAAGCAGGGACAGGGCAGGTCGGGGCCAACGTCCTGACTTTC. Protein product: CASRKAGTGQVGANVLTF.

The chain combines TRBV19 with TRBJ1-4, with 7 bases matching TRBD1. Germline trimming cut 6 bases from V and 6 bases from J; bases unmatched to any gene: 7. Germline V gene lookup returns CDR1 LNHDA and CDR2 SQIVND (reference sequence). The CDR3 runs to 14 residues. For the CDR3, the DNA is TGTGCCAGTAGCCCCCGGGACAGCTATGAAAAACTGTTTTTT. The encoded protein is CASSPRDSYEKLFF.

J is TRBJ1-2 and V is TRBV7-9, with 10 positions matching TRBD1. Per germline, CDR1 SEHNR and CDR2 FQNEAQ (reference sequence). J was trimmed by 6 bases and V by 4 bases; bases with no gene match: 5. CDR3 size: 14 residues. The CDR3 sequence: CASSSWGQGHGYTF. CDR3 sequence (DNA): TGTGCCAGCAGCTCTTGGGGACAGGGGCATGGCTACACCTTC.

The chain is built from TRBV7-9 and TRBJ2-3; the match to TRBD1 covers 7 bases. Germline V gene lookup returns CDR1 SEHNR and CDR2 FQNEAQ (reference sequence). The J segment lost 3 bases and the V segment lost 1 base, leaving 7 bases of the junction unmatched. This CDR3 has 16 residues. CDR3 region: CASSLGGGALTDTQYF. CDR3 bases: TGTGCCAGCAGCTTAGGAGGGGGCGCCTTGACAGATACGCAGTATTTT.

This clonotype was counted a few times. This chain joins TRBV20-1 and TRBJ2-7; D remains ambiguous. V dropped 5 bases and J dropped 6 bases, with 20 bases sitting between them. This CDR3 has 14 residues. Germline V lookup: CDR1 DFQATT, CDR2 SNEGSKA (reference sequence). CDR3 in DNA: TGCAGTGCTGGTCCAATTACAAGACGCGGCGAGCAGTACTTC. The encoded protein is CSAGPITRRGEQYF.

The rearrangement links TRBV4-3 to TRBJ1-2; D is unresolved. This CDR3 has 14 residues. Germline V gene data show CDR1 as LGHNA and CDR2 as YSLEER. V was clipped by 1 base and J by 4 bases, with 10 bases between them. This CDR3 reads CASSQAREGYGYTF. The DNA for the CDR3 is TGCGCCAGCAGCCAAGCTCGGGAGGGCTATGGCTACACCTTC.

This clonotype turned up a few times. This rearrangement joins TRBV5-8 to TRBJ2-3; the D call may be TRBD1 or TRBD2 (5 bases each). Germline V gene data show CDR1 as SGHTS and CDR2 as YDEGEE. There are 14 residues in the CDR3. Deletions cut 1 base from V and 2 bases from J, with 8 bases between. This CDR3 is CASSLWGNTDTQYF. Here the CDR3 DNA reads TGTGCCAGCAGCTTGTGGGGGAACACAGATACGCAGTATTTT.

The rearrangement uses TRBV7-2 and TRBJ1-5; 7 nucleotides align to TRBD1. In germline, CDR1 is SGHTA, CDR2 FQGNSA. V lost 3 bases to trimming and J lost 0 bases; unmatched junction nucleotides: 5. CDR3 length equals 16 residues. CDR3 nucleotide sequence: TGTGCCAGCAGCTTTCGACAGGGAGGTAGCAATCAGCCCCAGCATTTT. It translates to CASSFRQGGSNQPQHF. The full variable domain, in which reference TRBV7-2 and TRBJ1-5 provide the parts outside the CDR3, is GAGVSQSPSNKVTEKGKDVELRCDPISGHTALYWYRQSLGQGLEFLIYFQGNSAPDKSGLPSDRFSAERTGGSVSTLTIQRTQQEDSAVYLCASSFRQGGSNQPQHFGDGTRLSIL.

The chain recombines TRBV10-2 with TRBJ1-6, with D perhaps matching TRBD1 (5 bases). V was cut by 8 bases and J by 8 bases, with 16 bases left in between. In germline, CDR1 is WSHSY, CDR2 SAAADI. The CDR3 sequence is 14 residues long. CDR3 residues: CASGQGPLYSPLHF. The CDR3, as DNA: TGCGCCAGCGGTCAGGGACCACTTTATTCACCCCTCCACTTT.

This clonotype was seen a handful of times. The gene calls are TRBV27 and TRBJ1-2, with D unresolved. Germline CDR1 and CDR2: MNHEY and SMNVEV (reference sequence). This CDR3 is built from 13 residues. V gave up 6 bases and J gave up 4 bases, with 12 bases separating them. The CDR3 DNA sequence: TGTGCCAGCAGAAGTTACCGGGGCTATGGCTACACCTTC. This translates into CASRSYRGYGYTF.